This passage covers 10 T cell receptor beta chains from one sample sequenced in a study of blood T cell repertoires in COVID-19. Here immunoSEQ multiplex PCR was the method, and the copy in TCRdb shows in-frame clones only, minus some. The data hold some 260,000 clones, with around nine tenths observed a single time. Material: PBMCs or T cells enriched from blood (not recorded which). The receptor source for this set is a man in his forties or fifties who had recovered from COVID-19.

The CDR3 protein is CASSSNRGQYGYTF. CDR3 coding DNA: TGTGCCAGCAGCTCAAACAGGGGGCAGTATGGCTACACCTTC. This chain joins TRBV11-2 and TRBJ1-2, with 9 bases identical to TRBD1. The V gene end was trimmed by 4 bases and the J gene end by 5 bases; junction bases not matched to a gene: 5. Germline CDR1 is SGHAT and CDR2 is FQNNGV. This CDR3 is built from 14 residues.

The chain couples TRBV6-5 to TRBJ1-2; D possibly corresponds to TRBD1 (6 bases). CDR1 is MNHEY, CDR2 SVGAGI, per germline. The CDR3 extends over 13 amino acids. V was shortened by 10 bases and J by 5 bases, with 17 bases between the two germline ends. The CDR3 spells CATLWGQGYGYTF. CDR3 coding DNA: TGTGCCACCCTGTGGGGGCAGGGGTATGGCTACACCTTC.

This clone was detected once. V usage is TRBV24-1 and J usage is TRBJ2-1; perhaps TRBD2 as D (6 bases). The CDR3 contains 16 residues. Trimming pared 3 bases from V and 2 bases from J, leaving 13 bases between. CDR1 and CDR2 (germline): KGHDR, SFDVKD. CDR3 DNA sequence: TGTGCCACCAGTGATCAACTAGCACGTACCTACAATGAGCAGTTCTTC. As protein: CATSDQLARTYNEQFF.

This chain joins TRBV27 and TRBJ2-5; TRBD2 is a possible D gene (7 bases). Germline CDR1 is MNHEY and CDR2 is SMNVEV (reference sequence). The CDR3 extends over 12 amino acids. V was shortened by 3 bases and J by 9 bases, with 11 bases between the two germline ends. CDR3 protein: CASSFREGAQYF. CDR3 nucleotide sequence: TGTGCCAGCAGTTTCAGGGAGGGGGCCCAGTACTTC.

As concerns this clone: The sample has other DNA sequences that encode this CDR3 too. This chain links TRBV6-5 with TRBJ1-2; TRBD1 is a possible D gene (6 bases). Germline V gene lookup returns CDR1 MNHEY and CDR2 SVGAGI. CDR3 size: 14 residues. Trimming took off 8 bases at V and 7 bases at J, with 20 bases between the two ends. CDR3 sequence (DNA): TGTGCCAGCGGCAACTACGGGGGCGGGGGTGGCTACACCTTC. This encodes CASGNYGGGGGYTF.

V is TRBV28 and J is TRBJ2-2, with 10 bases matching TRBD2. The CDR3 sequence is 15 residues long. Germline CDR1 reads MDHEN; CDR2 reads SYDVKM. Trimming cost V 3 bases and J 4 bases; bases outside gene matches: 2. CDR3 nucleotide sequence: TGTGCCAGCAGTTTCCTAGCGGGAGCCACCGGGGAGCTGTTTTTT. It encodes CASSFLAGATGELFF.

This chain uses TRBV7-6 with TRBJ2-5; TRBD1 agrees at 9 bases. J was trimmed by 7 bases and V by 5 bases; bases with no gene match: 5. Germline V gives CDR1 SGHVS, CDR2 FNYEAQ. This CDR3 has 13 residues. For the CDR3, the DNA is TGTGCCAGCAGCCCCCGGACAGGGGTGACCCAGTACTTC. The encoded protein is CASSPRTGVTQYF.

This rearrangement joins TRBV7-6 to TRBJ2-4; 7 bases line up with TRBD2. Germline V CDR1 and CDR2: SGHVS, FNYEAQ. CDR3 length: 15 amino acids. V shed 1 base, J shed 7 bases, and the junction held 7 bases outside the gene matches. The CDR3 coding sequence is TGTGCCAGCAGCTTAGAGCGGGGAGGAGTGAACATTCAGTACTTC. This encodes CASSLERGGVNIQYF.

This clone is a singleton in its sample. The chain employs TRBV11-2 and TRBJ1-6, with 9 bases identical to TRBD1. V was clipped by 4 bases and J by 10 bases; unmatched bases: 11. CDR1 and CDR2 (germline): SGHAT, FQNNGV. This CDR3 contains 16 residues. CDR3 nucleotides: TGTGCCAGCAGCTCGTCAGGACAGGGGCGAAGATCACCCCTCCACTTT. Translated, it gives CASSSSGQGRRSPLHF.

The chain recombines TRBV10-2 with TRBJ2-1, with TRBD2 matching 7 bases. Germline V CDR1 and CDR2: WSHSY, SAAADI. The CDR3 covers 15 residues. The V segment lost 10 bases and the J segment 0 bases; nucleotides outside the gene matches: 9. The CDR3 coding sequence is TGCGCCACCCGGGGAGGGCCTAGCTCCTACAATGAGCAGTTCTTC. Translated: CATRGGPSSYNEQFF.